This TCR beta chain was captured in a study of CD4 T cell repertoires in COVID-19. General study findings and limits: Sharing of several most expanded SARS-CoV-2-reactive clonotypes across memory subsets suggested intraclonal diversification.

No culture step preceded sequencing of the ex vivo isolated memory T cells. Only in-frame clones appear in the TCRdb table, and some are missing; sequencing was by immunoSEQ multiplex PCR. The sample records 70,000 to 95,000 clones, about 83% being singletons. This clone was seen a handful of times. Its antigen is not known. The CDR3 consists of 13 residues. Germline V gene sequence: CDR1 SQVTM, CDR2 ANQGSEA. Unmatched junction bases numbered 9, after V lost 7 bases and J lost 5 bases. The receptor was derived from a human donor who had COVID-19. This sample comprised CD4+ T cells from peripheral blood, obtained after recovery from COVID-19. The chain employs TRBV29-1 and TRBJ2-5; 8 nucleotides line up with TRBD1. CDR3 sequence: CSGSQGARETQYF. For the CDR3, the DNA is TGCAGCGGTTCCCAGGGGGCGCGGGAGACCCAGTACTTC.